These T cell receptor beta chains were read from a single sample in a study of identical twins. TCRdb redid the calling of the 5' RACE reads with MiXCR, one entry per CDR3 protein. The sample yields about 790,000 distinct CDR3 sequences, 18% seen once. These sequences were also reported in another study, on T cells expressing NK-cell markers.

Sequencing used PBMCs. The receptors come from a woman aged 18-29 years in good health. The CDR3 runs from the conserved cysteine through the conserved F or W. The order of the fields is CDR3 protein, CDR3 DNA, J gene, clone size, D gene, V gene. The D gene is left open where the match is weak. The listing skips clone size in some rows; elsewhere it reads once, few, many or a size class.

CASSTGTSGSRGQFF | TGTGCCAGCAGTACGGGGACTAGCGGGAGTCGGGGGCAGTTCTTC | TRBJ2-1 | NA | TRBD2 | TRBV12-3/TRBV12-4
CSALAGDTDTQYF | TGCAGTGCCCTAGCGGGGGACACAGATACGCAGTATTTT | TRBJ2-3 | NA | TRBD2 | TRBV20-1
CASSLGFEASETYEQYF | TGTGCCAGCAGTTTAGGGTTTGAGGCTAGCGAAACCTACGAGCAGTACTTC | TRBJ2-7 | many | NA | TRBV12-3/TRBV12-4
CSARDRELGQGNTGELFF | TGCAGTGCTAGAGATCGGGAGTTGGGACAGGGTAACACCGGGGAGCTGTTTTTT | TRBJ2-2 | NA | TRBD1 | TRBV20-1
CASSQGTGLGTQYF | TGTGCCAGCAGCCAGGGGACTGGTTTGGGGACCCAGTACTTC | TRBJ2-5 | few | NA | TRBV4-2
CASSARERQAGYTF | TGTGCCAGCAGCGCCCGTGAACGACAGGCTGGCTACACCTTC | TRBJ1-2 | few | NA | TRBV7-6
CSASSSYEQYF | TGCAGTGCTAGTAGCTCCTACGAGCAGTACTTC | TRBJ2-7 | many | NA | TRBV20-1
CSAPSIAGFYNEQFF | TGCAGTGCTCCCTCGATAGCGGGATTCTACAATGAGCAGTTCTTC | TRBJ2-1 | NA | TRBD2 | TRBV20-1
CASSSERRQGAYGANVLTF | TGCGCCAGCAGCTCCGAACGTCGACAGGGGGCGTATGGGGCCAACGTCCTGACTTTC | TRBJ2-6 | few | TRBD1 | TRBV5-1
CSANPATNEKLFF | TGCAGTGCTAATCCTGCAACTAATGAAAAACTGTTTTTT | TRBJ1-4 | few | NA | TRBV20-1
CASSGNSGTGKAFF | TGTGCCAGCAGCGGAAACTCCGGGACAGGGAAAGCTTTCTTT | TRBJ1-1 | NA | TRBD1 | TRBV5-5
CASSSGNGDSPLHF | TGTGCCAGCAGTTCGGGGAACGGGGACTCACCCCTCCACTTT | TRBJ1-6 | NA | NA | TRBV12-3/TRBV12-4
CASSRTSGGTYEQYF | TGTGCCAGCAGCCGGACTAGCGGAGGAACCTACGAGCAGTACTTC | TRBJ2-7 | many | TRBD2 | TRBV27
CASSLDQGGWDEQFF | TGTGCCAGCAGCTTAGATCAGGGGGGTTGGGATGAGCAGTTCTTC | TRBJ2-1 | few | NA | TRBV11-2
CASSFGSGHLTDTQYF | TGTGCCAGCAGTTTCGGGTCGGGCCACCTCACAGATACGCAGTATTTT | TRBJ2-3 | NA | NA | TRBV12-3/TRBV12-4
CASSLEGSYYGYTF | TGTGCCAGCAGCTTAGAGGGCAGCTACTATGGCTACACCTTC | TRBJ1-2 | few | NA | TRBV11-3
CASSLARRGYTQYF | TGTGCCAGCAGTTTAGCCCGGCGAGGGTATACGCAGTATTTT | TRBJ2-3 | medium-sized | NA | TRBV12-3/TRBV12-4
CSATPRGHYNEQFF | TGCAGTGCTACGCCGCGGGGCCACTACAATGAGCAGTTCTTC | TRBJ2-1 | many | NA | TRBV20-1
CASSLGTGAVNSPLHF | TGTGCCAGCAGCTTGGGTACAGGGGCGGTTAATTCACCCCTCCACTTT | TRBJ1-6 | many | TRBD1 | TRBV5-5
CASNVRAGTDTQYF | TGTGCCAGCAATGTTAGAGCGGGAACAGATACGCAGTATTTT | TRBJ2-3 | NA | TRBD2 | TRBV12-3/TRBV12-4
CASSLFSQGFQPQHF | TGTGCCAGCAGCTTGTTTAGCCAGGGTTTCCAGCCCCAGCATTTT | TRBJ1-5 | many | NA | TRBV5-6
CASSLNGRRNTEAFF | TGTGCCAGCAGCTTAAACGGACGGAGGAACACTGAAGCTTTCTTT | TRBJ1-1 | NA | NA | TRBV7-8
CASSFGLSTDTQYF | TGTGCCAGCAGTTTCGGTCTTAGCACAGATACGCAGTATTTT | TRBJ2-3 | few | NA | TRBV12-3/TRBV12-4
CASAMGGNQPQHF | TGTGCCAGCGCCATGGGAGGGAATCAGCCCCAGCATTTT | TRBJ1-5 | few | NA | TRBV27
CASTLGAGNYGYTF | TGTGCCAGCACCCTAGGTGCAGGCAACTATGGCTACACCTTC | TRBJ1-2 | many | NA | TRBV6-1
CASSYLSGSGPNEQFF | TGTGCCAGCAGTTACCTTAGCGGGAGTGGTCCAAATGAGCAGTTCTTC | TRBJ2-1 | few | TRBD2 | TRBV6-5
CSARARDRATTFF | TGCAGTGCTAGAGCTCGGGACAGGGCGACGACTTTCTTT | TRBJ1-1 | NA | TRBD1 | TRBV20-1
CASSQPGQGGGYTF | TGCGCCAGCAGCCAACCGGGACAGGGTGGGGGCTACACCTTC | TRBJ1-2 | few | TRBD1 | TRBV4-1
CASSFGRPEENEQFF | TGTGCCAGCAGTTTCGGGCGGCCCGAGGAAAATGAGCAGTTCTTC | TRBJ2-1 | NA | NA | TRBV12-3/TRBV12-4